One sample yielded the 11 T cell receptor beta chains listed below, sequenced in a study of identical twins. TCRdb recomputed calls from the 5' RACE reads with MiXCR, one row per CDR3 protein. Among some 730,000 distinct CDR3 sequences listed, 18% were seen once. The data also belong to a second study, concerning T cells expressing NK-cell markers.

The specimen was PBMCs. These receptors all come from a woman aged 18-29 years in good health.

The rearrangement joins TRBV4-3 to TRBJ2-5; 14 bases are shared with TRBD2. Germline V gene data show CDR1 as LGHNA and CDR2 as YSLEER. CDR3 length: 20 residues. Trimming at V came to 0 bases and at J to 4 bases, leaving 13 bases not matched to a gene. In DNA form, the CDR3 reads TGCGCCAGCAGCCAAGAACGGACGAAAGGACTAGCGGGAGGAATAGAGACCCAGTACTTC. It encodes CASSQERTKGLAGGIETQYF.

The chain links TRBV6-1 to TRBJ2-3, with D perhaps matching TRBD2 (5 bases). The length of the CDR3 is 14 residues. Germline V CDR1 and CDR2: MNHNS, SASEGT. The ends were cut back, 6 bases at V and 7 bases at J, with 17 bases in the middle. CDR3 DNA sequence: TGTGCCAGCAGGCGGCTAGCAAGGGCAAATACGCAGTATTTT. Protein: CASRRLARANTQYF.

This sequence joins TRBV12-3 or TRBV12-4 and TRBJ2-5, with a possible D match to TRBD2 (6 bases). This CDR3 contains 14 residues. The V and J ends lost 3 bases and 5 bases respectively, with 13 bases between them. CDR3 in DNA: TGTGCCAGCAGTTTTCCTCCTAGCGTGGAGACCCAGTACTTC. It codes for CASSFPPSVETQYF.

This clonotype has only a few counts. The gene calls are TRBV18 and TRBJ2-4; D might be TRBD2 (6 bases). Trimming took off 2 bases at V and 6 bases at J, with 11 bases between the two ends. The CDR3 sequence is 14 residues long. From germline, CDR1 is KGHSH and CDR2 LQKENI. The CDR3, as DNA: TGTGCCAGCTCACCAATGGGACTCCTAAACATTCAGTACTTC. This encodes CASSPMGLLNIQYF.

This chain links TRBV12-3 or TRBV12-4 with TRBJ1-1; D remains ambiguous. The CDR3 extends over 13 amino acids. V gave up 6 bases and J gave up 6 bases, with 14 bases separating them. The DNA of the CDR3 is TGTGCCAGCAGCCCCCGGCTTTCTGCTGAAGCTTTCTTT. Amino acid sequence: CASSPRLSAEAFF.

This clonotype was seen more than once but under ten times. The rearrangement joins TRBV6-6 to TRBJ2-7; 7 nucleotides match TRBD2. Germline CDR1 is MNHNY and CDR2 is SVGAGI (reference sequence). The junction had 6 bases not matched to a gene; V was cut back by 5 bases and J by 8 bases. This CDR3 has 12 amino acids. The CDR3 sequence: CASSLERGQQYF. CDR3 in DNA: TGTGCCAGCAGTCTTGAGCGGGGCCAGCAGTACTTC.

In its sample, this clonotype was seen a few times. The V call is TRBV20-1, the J call TRBJ2-7; no clear D gene. The germline V gene encodes CDR1 DFQATT and CDR2 SNEGSKA (reference sequence). The CDR3 contains 13 residues. V was shortened by 5 bases and J by 2 bases, with 13 bases between the two germline ends. CDR3 residues: CSAGEGYTYEQYF. As DNA, the CDR3 is TGCAGTGCTGGCGAAGGTTATACCTACGAGCAGTACTTC.

V and J are TRBV7-2 and TRBJ2-3; D remains ambiguous. With 4 bases removed from V and 6 bases from J, the gap between germline ends came to 11 bases. The CDR3 contains 13 residues. Germline CDR1 reads SGHTA; CDR2 reads FQGNSA. CDR3 amino acids: CASSSLMWDTQYF. The CDR3 coding sequence is TGTGCCAGCAGCTCTTTAATGTGGGATACGCAGTATTTT.

The chain employs TRBV20-1 and TRBJ2-7, with D uncertain. Germline V gives CDR1 DFQATT, CDR2 SNEGSKA (reference sequence). V lost 1 base and J lost 4, with 11 bases in between. This CDR3 is built from 13 residues. The CDR3 region is CSARGRTTYEQYF. The CDR3 nucleotides read TGCAGTGCTAGAGGTCGCACCACATACGAGCAGTACTTC.

V is TRBV29-1 and J is TRBJ2-1, with D perhaps TRBD1 (5 bases). Per the germline V gene, CDR1 is SQVTM and CDR2 is ANQGSEA. The CDR3 has 13 amino acids. The germline V and J ends were trimmed by 7 bases and 3 bases, with 13 bases remaining between them. CDR3 loop: CSACGHSYNEQFF. CDR3 bases: TGCAGCGCTTGTGGACACAGCTACAATGAGCAGTTCTTC.

The V gene is TRBV6-2 or TRBV6-3, the J gene TRBJ2-7, with 12 bases matching TRBD2. Germline CDR1 MNHEY, CDR2 SVGEGT. V lost 6 bases and J lost 3; bases outside the gene matches: 9. CDR3 length equals 16 residues. The chain's CDR3 is CASRGTSGPTYYEQYF. The CDR3 DNA is TGTGCCAGCAGGGGGACTAGCGGGCCAACTTACTACGAGCAGTACTTC.